One and the same sample provided the 30 T cell receptor beta chains below, sequenced in a study of cytomegalovirus exposure and HLA in healthy donors. The PCR used 60 Vbeta and 13 Jbeta primers. Libraries were prepared by immunoSEQ multiplex PCR; TCRdb keeps only in-frame clonotypes and omits some of them. Of approximately 92,000 clones in the sample, 70% to 80% were seen once. Input material: PBMCs. The receptors were gathered from a man aged 55 to 70 in good health and CMV-seronegative.

The J gene is TRBJ1-1, the V gene TRBV9, with D perhaps TRBD1 (6 bases). Germline-derived CDR1 and CDR2 are SGDLS and YYNGEE. The CDR3 contains 14 residues. V shed 4 bases and J shed 10 bases, with 20 bases lying between them. The DNA for the CDR3 is TGTGCCAGCAGCCCCCTCCAGGGAGGGGGTGGAGCTTTCTTT. Translation: CASSPLQGGGGAFF.

This sequence joins TRBV7-9 and TRBJ1-3; tentative D call: TRBD1 (6 bases). Per germline, CDR1 SEHNR and CDR2 FQNEAQ (reference sequence). The CDR3 is made up of 15 amino acids. V lost 0 bases to trimming and J lost 2 bases, with 8 bases between them. The CDR3 spells CASSLAWTAGNTIYF. CDR3 bases: TGTGCCAGCAGCTTAGCTTGGACAGCTGGAAACACCATATATTTT.

This rearrangement joins TRBV28 to TRBJ1-5, with D possibly being TRBD1 (5 bases). Germline CDR1 is MDHEN and CDR2 is SYDVKM. This CDR3 comprises 12 residues. V lost 8 bases to trimming and J lost 6 bases, with 11 bases between them. The CDR3 sequence: CASGGWTQPQHF. CDR3 sequence (DNA): TGTGCCAGCGGGGGGTGGACTCAGCCCCAGCATTTT.

The chain recombines TRBV29-1 with TRBJ2-7; 9 bases agree with TRBD1. CDR1 is SQVTM, CDR2 ANQGSEA, per germline. J lost 2 bases, V lost 6 bases, and 11 bases had no gene match. CDR3 size: 15 residues. The CDR3 DNA is TGCAGCGTACAGCTCCTCACAGGGGGCCCCTACGAGCAGTACTTC. Translated: CSVQLLTGGPYEQYF.

This clone was seen repeatedly, ten times or more. This rearrangement joins TRBV19 to TRBJ1-1; a possible D gene is TRBD1 (5 bases). There are 17 residues in the CDR3. Trimming took 0 bases from V and 2 from J, leaving 16 bases between them. The germline V gene encodes CDR1 LNHDA and CDR2 SQIVND (reference sequence). The CDR3 here is CASSIDVNGRANTEAFF. DNA of the CDR3: TGTGCCAGTAGTATAGATGTGAACGGCAGGGCTAACACTGAAGCTTTCTTT.

This clone turned up a few times. The chain couples TRBV30 to TRBJ1-2, with 9 bases matching TRBD1. J was trimmed by 8 bases and V by 7 bases; bases with no gene match: 8. This CDR3 contains 12 residues. Germline CDR1 and CDR2: GTSNPN and SVGIG (reference sequence). The CDR3 coding sequence is TGTGCCTCCGGCCGGGGACAGGGAGGCTACACCTTC. This codes for CASGRGQGGYTF.

This rearrangement joins TRBV27 to TRBJ2-1; 7 positions match TRBD2. CDR1 is MNHEY, CDR2 SMNVEV, per germline (reference sequence). The length of the CDR3 is 17 residues. After removal of 5 bases from V and 4 bases from J, the junction contained 14 bases not matched to a gene. The CDR3 DNA is TGTGCCAGCAGTAATACTCTGGGCGGGAGCGCTTACAATGAGCAGTTCTTC. This codes for CASSNTLGGSAYNEQFF.

This clone was seen more than once but under ten times. The chain links TRBV7-9 to TRBJ1-1; D may be TRBD1 (5 bases). The CDR3 contains 15 residues. With 8 bases removed from V and 1 base from J, the gap between germline ends came to 17 bases. The germline gives CDR1 SEHNR, CDR2 FQNEAQ (reference sequence). CDR3 nucleotides: TGTGCCAGCGCGCATCTTCAGGGATCGAACACTGAAGCTTTCTTT. Amino acids: CASAHLQGSNTEAFF. Looking up the rest from reference TRBV7-9 and TRBJ1-1 gives the full variable domain: DTGVSQNPRHKITKRGQNVTFRCDPISEHNRLYWYRQTLGQGPEFLTYFQNEAQLEKSRLLSDRFSAERPKGSFSTLEIQRTEQGDSAMYLCASAHLQGSNTEAFFGQGTRLTVV.

This rearrangement joins TRBV15 to TRBJ2-5, with D perhaps TRBD2 (6 bases). The length of the CDR3 is 14 residues. CDR1 is LNHNV and CDR2 is YYDKDF in the germline V gene (reference sequence). V dropped 1 base and J dropped 3 bases, with 9 bases sitting between them. CDR3 nucleotide sequence: TGTGCCACCAGCAGAGGACTAGGAAAAGAGACCCAGTACTTC. Translation gives CATSRGLGKETQYF.

The chain carries TRBV6-1 and TRBJ2-7; TRBD1 aligns across 11 bases. The CDR3 totals 15 residues. V was pared by 2 bases and J by 5 bases, with 5 bases of the junction left unmatched. CDR1 MNHNS and CDR2 SASEGT come from the germline V gene. CDR3 amino acids: CASSERGTGGHEQYF. The DNA for the CDR3 is TGTGCCAGCAGTGAAAGGGGGACAGGGGGGCACGAGCAGTACTTC.

V is TRBV5-6 and J is TRBJ2-5; no definite D call. CDR3 length: 13 amino acids. Germline CDR1 is SGHDT and CDR2 is YYEEEE. Trimming stripped 0 bases from V and 5 bases from J, with 8 bases between. The CDR3 DNA reads as TGTGCCAGCAGCTTGGCCCCTCGGGAGACCCAGTACTTC. This encodes CASSLAPRETQYF.

This CDR3 reads CSVTGYDEKLFF. The CDR3 nucleotides read TGCAGCGTGACAGGGTATGATGAAAAACTGTTTTTT. This chain connects TRBV29-1 to TRBJ1-4, with TRBD1 identical over 7 bases. Germline CDR1 reads SQVTM; CDR2 reads ANQGSEA. J lost 6 bases, V lost 6 bases, and 4 bases had no gene match. The CDR3 sequence is 12 residues long. Supplemented by reference TRBV29-1 and TRBJ1-4, the full variable domain reads SAVISQKPSRDICQRGTSLTIQCQVDSQVTMMFWYRQQPGQSLTLIATANQGSEATYESGFVIDKFPISRPNLTFSTLTVSNMSPEDSSIYLCSVTGYDEKLFFGSGTQLSVL.

The chain links TRBV19 to TRBJ2-7; TRBD2 aligns across 10 bases. The CDR3 sequence is 15 residues long. V lost 4 bases to trimming and J lost 7 bases; unmatched junction nucleotides: 10. Per germline, CDR1 LNHDA and CDR2 SQIVND (reference sequence). CDR3 residues: CASSRTRASGSEQYF. CDR3 DNA sequence: TGTGCCAGTAGTAGGACCAGGGCTAGCGGGAGTGAGCAGTACTTC.

The genes are TRBV6-1 and TRBJ2-5; 7 nucleotides agree with TRBD1. The V gene end was trimmed by 0 bases and the J gene end by 5 bases; junction bases not matched to a gene: 3. This CDR3 has 14 residues. Germline V gene data show CDR1 as MNHNS and CDR2 as SASEGT. CDR3 amino acids: CASSEAGGKETQYF. CDR3 nucleotide sequence: TGTGCCAGCAGTGAAGCAGGGGGCAAGGAGACCCAGTACTTC.

The CDR3: CASSKGEVQGPYEQYF. CDR3 nucleotides: TGTGCCAGCAGCAAAGGGGAAGTGCAGGGGCCCTACGAGCAGTACTTC. The rearrangement links TRBV21-1 to TRBJ2-7; the D call TRBD1 from the table was never checked on the DNA. TRBV21-1 is a documented pseudogene. This CDR3 has 16 amino acids.

The chain uses TRBV11-2 and TRBJ2-2; D is perhaps TRBD2 (6 bases). Trimming cost V 2 bases and J 4 bases, with 14 bases left between them. Germline V gene data show CDR1 as SGHAT and CDR2 as FQNNGV. This CDR3 comprises 16 residues. The CDR3 here is CASSLNPGRGTGELFF. The DNA for the CDR3 is TGTGCCAGCAGCTTAAATCCGGGGCGGGGCACCGGGGAGCTGTTTTTT. Combining the CDR3 with reference TRBV11-2 and TRBJ2-2 gives the whole variable domain EAGVAQSPRYKIIEKRQSVAFWCNPISGHATLYWYQQILGQGPKLLIQFQNNGVVDDSQLPKDRFSAERLKGVDSTLKIQPAKLEDSAVYLCASSLNPGRGTGELFFGEGSRLTVL.

Only a few counts were recorded for this clone. Here the CDR3 DNA reads TGTGCCAGCAGTGACTCTAACACCGGGACTAGCAATGAGCAGTTCTTC. It translates to CASSDSNTGTSNEQFF. The genes are TRBV6-4 and TRBJ2-1; 8 bases map to TRBD2. V lost 0 bases, J lost 6 bases, and 7 bases stayed unmatched. The germline gives CDR1 MRHNA, CDR2 SNTAGT. The CDR3 runs 16 residues.

The chain is built from TRBV28 and TRBJ2-7; TRBD2 agrees at 8 bases. The junction had 6 bases not matched to a gene; V was cut back by 5 bases and J by 0 bases. The CDR3 covers 15 residues. CDR1 is MDHEN and CDR2 is SYDVKM in the germline V gene. The CDR3 DNA reads as TGTGCCAGCAGTCCAGCGGGAGAGAACTCCTACGAGCAGTACTTC. It specifies CASSPAGENSYEQYF.

The chain recombines TRBV27 with TRBJ1-6; a possible D gene is TRBD1 (6 bases). V shed 5 bases and J shed 10 bases, with 12 bases lying between them. The germline gives CDR1 MNHEY, CDR2 SMNVEV (reference sequence). The CDR3 consists of 13 residues. Here the CDR3 DNA reads TGTGCCAGCAGTCGGAACAGGGAATCACCCCTCCACTTT. Translation gives CASSRNRESPLHF.

The V and J genes are TRBV5-1 and TRBJ2-7; weak D call: TRBD1 (5 bases). Per germline, CDR1 SGHRS and CDR2 YFSETQ. The length of the CDR3 is 12 residues. V gave up 5 bases and J gave up 2 bases, with 8 bases separating them. CDR3 region: CASRDTTYEQYF. The CDR3 DNA reads as TGCGCCAGCAGGGACACTACCTACGAGCAGTACTTC.

This chain uses TRBV5-1 with TRBJ1-2; D is uncertain. Germline CDR1 is SGHRS and CDR2 is YFSETQ. The CDR3 sequence is 13 residues long. V lost 0 bases and J 4 bases, leaving 7 bases between the germline ends. The CDR3 DNA reads TGCGCCAGCAGCTTGGACTATGGCTATGGCTACACCTTC. Its protein product is CASSLDYGYGYTF.

The V and J genes are TRBV14 and TRBJ1-2; 7 nucleotides line up with TRBD1. J lost 8 bases, V lost 0 bases, and 9 bases had no gene match. The germline CDR1 and CDR2 sequences are SGHDN and FVKESK. This CDR3 comprises 15 residues. The CDR3 sequence is CASSQEAYRGGGYTF. In DNA form, the CDR3 reads TGTGCCAGCAGCCAAGAGGCGTACAGGGGAGGAGGCTACACCTTC. Full variable domain (rest looked up from reference TRBV14 and TRBJ1-2): EAGVTQFPSHSVIEKGQTVTLRCDPISGHDNLYWYRRVMGKEIKFLLHFVKESKQDESGMPNNRFLAERTGGTYSTLKVQPAELEDSGVYFCASSQEAYRGGGYTFGSGTRLTVV.

This clone was seen only a few times. This chain links TRBV19 with TRBJ1-5; D ambiguous. The CDR3 runs 13 residues. CDR1 is LNHDA, CDR2 SQIVND, per germline (reference sequence). With 6 bases removed from V and 2 bases from J, the gap between germline ends came to 8 bases. The CDR3 DNA follows: TGTGCCAGTAGACAGTTAGGCAATCAGCCCCAGCATTTT. Protein: CASRQLGNQPQHF.

This clone appeared once. The chain is built from TRBV28 and TRBJ2-6; TRBD2 aligns across 7 bases. The J segment lost 3 bases and the V segment lost 6 bases, leaving 2 bases of the junction unmatched. The V gene's germline CDR1 is MDHEN and CDR2 SYDVKM. The CDR3 length is 14 residues. CDR3 DNA: TGTGCCAGCAGGGGGGGGTTTGGGGCCAACGTCCTGACTTTC. Translating it yields CASRGGFGANVLTF.

Comment on this clone: Compared with germline, one end of the junction differs, possibly owing to a read error. The chain combines TRBV28 with TRBJ1-4, with 8 bases identical to TRBD1. The CDR3 runs to 13 residues. Germline values: CDR1 MDHEN, CDR2 SYDVKM. The CDR3 DNA reads TGTGCCAGCAGTTTACCCCCTGGGACAGGCCTAGTTTTT. Amino acids: CASSLPPGTGLVF.

The chain couples TRBV10-3 to TRBJ2-7; TRBD2 matches 9 bases. The CDR3 consists of 18 residues. Germline CDR1 reads ENHRY; CDR2 reads SYGVKD. With V trimmed by 4 bases and J by 0 bases, 13 bases remained unmatched. CDR3 amino acids: CAISGGMSGGKISYEQYF. In DNA, the CDR3 is TGTGCCATCAGTGGAGGGATGAGCGGGGGGAAGATCTCCTACGAGCAGTACTTC.

As to this clone: Its ends do not fully match the called genes, so a read error is possible. The genes are TRBV5-4 and TRBJ1-1; possible D gene TRBD1, 6 bases. This CDR3 contains 14 residues. CDR1 is SGHNT, CDR2 YYREEE, per germline (reference sequence). The CDR3, as DNA: TGTGCCAGCAGCGGGAGGGGGGAGAACACTGGAGCTTTCTTT. It specifies CASSGRGENTGAFF.

This clone was observed a few times. V gene TRBV2 combines with J gene TRBJ2-5; possible D gene TRBD1, 6 bases. Trimming shortened V by 2 bases and J by 6 bases, and 10 bases separated the two germline ends. The CDR3 runs to 13 residues. Germline loops: CDR1 SNHLY, CDR2 FYNNEI. CDR3 amino acids: CASSELGAQTQYF. The CDR3 region has the DNA TGTGCCAGCAGTGAACTGGGGGCGCAGACCCAGTACTTC.

The genes are TRBV7-9 and TRBJ2-7; 9 bases are a match to TRBD2. Germline assignment: CDR1 SEHNR and CDR2 FQNEAQ (reference sequence). V dropped 5 bases and J dropped 0; count of bases not matched to a gene: 5. The CDR3 is 15 residues long. CDR3: CASSGASGNSYEQYF. In DNA form, the CDR3 reads TGTGCCAGCAGCGGGGCTAGCGGGAACTCCTACGAGCAGTACTTC.

The chain is built from TRBV19 and TRBJ2-2; a weak D match, TRBD2 (6 bases). V gave up 1 base and J gave up 8 bases, with 8 bases separating them. Germline CDR1 and CDR2: LNHDA and SQIVND (reference sequence). The CDR3 is 13 amino acids. Here the CDR3 reads CASSIVAGGELFF. Here the CDR3 DNA reads TGTGCCAGTAGTATAGTTGCGGGGGGGGAGCTGTTTTTT. Full variable domain (outside the CDR3, taken from reference TRBV19 and TRBJ2-2): DGGITQSPKYLFRKEGQNVTLSCEQNLNHDAMYWYRQDPGQGLRLIYYSQIVNDFQKGDIAEGYSVSREKKESFPLTVTSAQKNPTAFYLCASSIVAGGELFFGEGSRLTVL.